This TCR beta chain came from a study of blood T cell repertoires in COVID-19. Enrolled through a virtual design, the participants were between roughly 18 and 95 years of age and came from fewer than 30 US areas. Clinical histories supplied by participants themselves formed the basis of cohort assignment. All exposed participants met a person with COVID-19 within 2 weeks before entering the study. With 3 bases removed from V and 8 bases from J, the gap between germline ends came to 10 bases. CDR1 SEHNR and CDR2 FQNEAQ come from the germline V gene (reference sequence). CDR3 size: 12 residues. In the source study's methods: Reference gene primer amplification gave estimated nucleated cell counts. Sequenced by immunoSEQ multiplex PCR; TCRdb stores in-frame clones only, minus some. V and J calls and clone size are those listed in that table; D and trimming were worked out from the DNA. The sample lists about 190,000 clones; 84% were seen once.

The V and J genes are TRBV7-9 and TRBJ1-2; the D gene is possibly TRBD1 (5 bases). This TCR was sampled from a woman aged 25 to 45 who had been exposed to COVID-19. The sample taken for sequencing was PBMCs or T cells enriched from blood (not recorded which). DNA of the CDR3: TGTGCCAGCAGCTTTCGCGACAGAGGCTACACCTTC. It translates to CASSFRDRGYTF.